Listed here are 12 T cell receptor beta chains from one sample, sequenced in a study of T cells after yellow fever vaccination. MiXCR, run by TCRdb on the 5' RACE reads, gives a single entry per CDR3 protein. The repertoire holds 300,000 or so distinct CDR3 sequences, with around 13% as singletons. The sequencing used CD4+ T cells sorted from PBMCs, collected 45 days after the yellow fever booster vaccination. The receptors originated from a man aged 30 to 45 who received the YFV17D yellow fever vaccine.

There are many counts of this clonotype. V and J are TRBV2 and TRBJ2-1, with 9 bases lining up with TRBD2. From germline, CDR1 is SNHLY and CDR2 FYNNEI. Trimming at V came to 6 bases and at J to 5 bases, leaving 11 bases not matched to a gene. The CDR3 has 16 residues. The CDR3 sequence: CASRGQSGRRNNEQFF. The DNA for the CDR3 is TGTGCCAGCAGGGGCCAAAGCGGGAGGAGGAACAATGAGCAGTTCTTC.

The DNA for the CDR3 is TGCGCCAGCAGCCATACAGGGGATAAATCCTACAATGAGCAGTTCTTC. Its translation: CASSHTGDKSYNEQFF. The rearrangement uses TRBV5-1 and TRBJ2-1; 7 bases are shared with TRBD1. Germline values: CDR1 SGHRS, CDR2 YFSETQ. The V segment lost 4 bases and the J segment 1 base; nucleotides outside the gene matches: 8. The CDR3 has 16 amino acids. The variable domain in full, completed from reference TRBV5-1 and TRBJ2-1, reads KAGVTQTPRYLIKTRGQQVTLSCSPISGHRSVSWYQQTPGQGLQFLFEYFSETQRNKGNFPGRFSGRQFSNSRSEMNVSTLELGDSALYLCASSHTGDKSYNEQFFGPGTRLTVL.

This clonotype appeared many times. This chain connects TRBV20-1 to TRBJ1-1; a weak D match, TRBD1 (5 bases). This CDR3 contains 12 residues. Between the trimmed V and J ends, which lost 6 bases and 1 base, there was a span of 9 bases. Looked up from germline, CDR1 is DFQATT and CDR2 is SNEGSKA (reference sequence). CDR3 in DNA: TGCAGTGCCTCTGGACAGAACACTGAAGCTTTCTTT. It encodes CSASGQNTEAFF.

V and J are TRBV7-2 and TRBJ2-4; D gene unclear. V lost 3 bases and J 0 bases, leaving 9 bases between the germline ends. The germline gives CDR1 SGHTA, CDR2 FQGNSA. The length of the CDR3 is 15 residues. CDR3 in amino acids: CASSFTNLAKNIQYF. Written as DNA, the CDR3 is TGTGCCAGCAGCTTTACAAATCTAGCCAAAAACATTCAGTACTTC.

This chain joins TRBV20-1 and TRBJ1-1; a possible D gene is TRBD1 (6 bases). Germline V gene lookup returns CDR1 DFQATT and CDR2 SNEGSKA (reference sequence). V lost 1 base, J lost 3 bases, and 9 bases lay in between. There are 13 residues in the CDR3. In DNA, the CDR3 is TGCAGTGCTAGAGGACAGGCGGACACTGAAGCTTTCTTT. Protein sequence: CSARGQADTEAFF.

This chain links TRBV20-1 with TRBJ2-5; no definite D call. The V gene's germline CDR1 is DFQATT and CDR2 SNEGSKA (reference sequence). Trimming shortened V by 0 bases and J by 4 bases, and 18 bases separated the two germline ends. The CDR3 covers 16 residues. The CDR3 is CSARDFLGSRTETQYF. The CDR3 nucleotides are TGCAGTGCTAGAGATTTTTTGGGCAGTCGGACAGAGACCCAGTACTTC.

This clonotype has a count of ten or more. The V and J genes are TRBV5-1 and TRBJ2-3; D perhaps matches TRBD1 (5 bases). Trimming pared 1 base from V and 3 bases from J, leaving 9 bases between. The CDR3 runs to 14 residues. CDR1 is SGHRS, CDR2 YFSETQ, per germline. DNA for the CDR3: TGCGCCAGCAGCTTGTCCAGGGCAACAGATACGCAGTATTTT. The encoded protein is CASSLSRATDTQYF.

This clonotype has only a few counts. The chain is built from TRBV7-2 and TRBJ2-4; the D gene could be TRBD1 or TRBD2 (6 bases each). Germline V gene data show CDR1 as SGHTA and CDR2 as FQGNSA. CDR3 length equals 14 residues. V lost 6 bases and J 7 bases, leaving 16 bases between the germline ends. The CDR3 DNA sequence: TGTGCCAGCAGTTTAACTAGGGGGGTTAACATTCAGTACTTC. It yields the protein CASSLTRGVNIQYF.

This clonotype was seen repeatedly, ten times or more. This chain uses TRBV10-2 with TRBJ2-5, with TRBD1 matching 9 bases. V was pared by 8 bases and J by 1 base, with 8 bases of the junction left unmatched. This CDR3 has 15 amino acids. Germline lookup yields CDR1 WSHSY and CDR2 SAAADI. The CDR3 region has the DNA TGCGCCAGCTCCGGTTGGACAGGGGCCCAAGAGACCCAGTACTTC. Translation: CASSGWTGAQETQYF.

This clonotype was found a few times. This chain links TRBV7-6 with TRBJ2-5, with 8 bases identical to TRBD2. Germline CDR1 and CDR2: SGHVS and FNYEAQ. Trimming at V came to 1 base and at J to 4 bases, leaving 8 bases not matched to a gene. This CDR3 is 16 amino acids long. The CDR3 nucleotides are TGTGCCAGCAGCTTAGAAGGTAGCGGGACTGTAGAGACCCAGTACTTC. It codes for CASSLEGSGTVETQYF.

The chain carries TRBV5-1 and TRBJ1-1; 9 bases agree with TRBD1. The V gene's germline CDR1 is SGHRS and CDR2 YFSETQ. Trimming at V came to 4 bases and at J to 5 bases, leaving 12 bases not matched to a gene. CDR3 size: 16 residues. The CDR3 sequence is CASSPSVGTGTTEAFF. The CDR3 region has the DNA TGCGCCAGCAGCCCGTCTGTAGGGACAGGGACAACTGAAGCTTTCTTT.

For the CDR3, the DNA is TGTGCCAGCAGCCCGACAGGGGAAGACCCCCAGTACTTC. Protein: CASSPTGEDPQYF. The chain has TRBV7-2 and TRBJ2-5, with 8 bases identical to TRBD1. V lost 5 bases to trimming and J lost 9 bases; unmatched junction nucleotides: 8. The CDR3 consists of 13 residues. Germline V gives CDR1 SGHTA, CDR2 FQGNSA.